This T cell receptor (beta chain) comes out of a study of shared T cell receptors in the human thymus (dated by TCRdb to about 2021). Regarding the complete study: The study investigated the way shared, self-reactive T-cell receptor alpha chains are produced in the human thymus.

The CDR3 goes from the cysteine to the phenylalanine over 16 residues. Only the CDR3 DNA is retained, 48 bases long and in frame from the first base. Germline trimming amounts to 3 bases on V and 9 bases on J, with 9 as the count of junction bases outside the gene matches. CDR1 and CDR2 are drawn from the germline V gene: MNHNS, SASEGT. The library was made by the immunoSEQ multiplex PCR assay. TCRdb retrieved this table from immuneACCESS and kept in-frame rearrangements only. Not all clones are present; in checked studies, unresolved V genes account for under half, and no reason is known for the remainder. The sample profile shows some 700,000 clones; around 85% of them were found once. The top ten clonotypes cover more than 0.01% of the sample. The sample holds a few counts of this clone. Its antigen is still unknown. No base-level quality is on record; no much larger clone is a single base apart.

These data were also filed under a second study, of human thymus T cells. Reported in the second study: Immunologically healthy infants undergoing open corrective cardiac surgery for congenital heart defects in Finland were used as donors. The thymus tissue came from surgical resects taken out during corrective cardiac surgery. Biased V and J gene segment usage appeared to be present in both thymic and peripheral blood repertoires. Highly overlapping thymic TCR repertoires among unrelated individuals were reported in the related research. TCR alpha and beta repertoires from roughly eight infant thymus samples and four related peripheral blood samples were characterized in the study. The infant donors were about 7 to 250 days old, and the cohort included about 6 males and a couple of females. Thymocytes were released mechanically from tissue and stored at -70 °C as pellets of roughly 9.5-32 million cells. Genomic DNA was extracted from frozen cell pellets with a QIAsymphony instrument. Using the immunoSEQ multiplex PCR assay, the TCRB and TCRAD loci were amplified from a standardized quantity of quality-controlled genomic DNA. The amplicons covered the V(D)J region and were long enough to include the CDR3 and to identify the V and J genes. Through the commercial immunoSEQ service, the amplicons were sequenced on an Illumina platform. Corrections for primer bias and sequencing errors followed previously described methods, while TCRAD and TCRB definitions were based on the IMGT database. Analysis of the repertoires was done with immunoSEQ Analyzer 3.0 and VDJTools and included basic statistics, V/J segment usage, diversity estimates, rarefaction and pairwise overlap. To estimate diversity, the Chao1, ChaoE, Efron-Thisted, Shannon and inverse Simpson indices were applied, and diversity was also estimated on datasets down-sampled to the smallest sample. Repertoire overlap was determined by strict matching of CDR3 nucleotide sequence, V gene and J gene, and Jaccard-based multidimensional scaling clustering was applied. Thymus samples yielded on average approximately 800,000 unique TCRB clonotypes, compared with 65,000 to 100,000 from blood samples.

This receptor was obtained from a girl under two years old with a congenital heart defect. Donor details come from another sample of the same person, matched by shared clones. The V and J genes are TRBV6-1 and TRBJ2-1; TRBD2 agrees with 12 junctional bases. Sequenced material: thymocytes. The bases are TGTGCCAGCAGTGACACCCCTAGCGGGGGGGCCGGTGAGCAGTTCTTC. It specifies CASSDTPSGGAGEQFF.